This T cell receptor beta chain stems from a study of CD8 T cells in ankylosing spondylitis. Study conclusions and caveats: Made up of fewer than ten highly homologous variants, a TCR beta motif appeared characteristic of ankylosing spondylitis blood. Several of the motif variants were reported before in synovial fluid and blood from reactive arthritis. In ankylosing spondylitis patients, matched synovial fluid reportedly showed significant enrichment of disease-linked clones.

J was trimmed by 4 bases and V by 1 base; bases with no gene match: 3. CDR3 length equals 16 residues. Germline V lookup: CDR1 LGHNA, CDR2 YSLEER. This clonotype was seen a few times. The antigen remains unidentified. Quantitative molecular-barcoded 5'-RACE generated the TCR beta libraries. TCRdb re-called the 5' RACE reads through MiXCR, storing one row per CDR3 protein. The sample lists fewer than 550,000 distinct CDR3 sequences, approximately 5% occurring once. The chain uses TRBV4-3 and TRBJ2-5; TRBD2 matches at 13 bases. Sequenced: blood, either unsorted or a sorted T cell fraction (not recorded which). The sequence was obtained from a male donor with ankylosing spondylitis. The CDR3, as DNA: TGCGCCAGCAGCCAAGGGACTAGCGGGAGAAGAGAGACCCAGTACTTC. Residues: CASSQGTSGRRETQYF.